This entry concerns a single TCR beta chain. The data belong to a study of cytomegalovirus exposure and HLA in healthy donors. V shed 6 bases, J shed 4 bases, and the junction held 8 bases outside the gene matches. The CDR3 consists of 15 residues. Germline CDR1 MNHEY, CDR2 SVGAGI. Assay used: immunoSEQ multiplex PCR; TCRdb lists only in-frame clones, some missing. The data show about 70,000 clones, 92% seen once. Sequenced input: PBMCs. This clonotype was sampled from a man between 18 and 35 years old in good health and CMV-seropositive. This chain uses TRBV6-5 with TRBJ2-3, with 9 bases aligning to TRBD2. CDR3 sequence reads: CASSLSGSDSDTQYF. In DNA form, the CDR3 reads TGTGCCAGCAGCCTTAGCGGGAGCGACTCAGATACGCAGTATTTT.